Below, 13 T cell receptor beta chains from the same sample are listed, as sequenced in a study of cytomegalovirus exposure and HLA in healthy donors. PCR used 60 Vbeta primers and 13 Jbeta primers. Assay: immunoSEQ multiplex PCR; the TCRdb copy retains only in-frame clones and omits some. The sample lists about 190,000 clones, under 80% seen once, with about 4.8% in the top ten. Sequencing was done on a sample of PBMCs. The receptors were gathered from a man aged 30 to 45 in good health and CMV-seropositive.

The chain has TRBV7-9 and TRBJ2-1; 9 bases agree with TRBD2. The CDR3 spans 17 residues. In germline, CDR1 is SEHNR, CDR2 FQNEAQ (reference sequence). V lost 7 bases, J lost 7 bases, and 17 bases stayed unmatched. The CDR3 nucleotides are TGTGCCAGCACGCTTACCCCTAGCGGGAAAGACGTTAATGAGCAGTTCTTC. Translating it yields CASTLTPSGKDVNEQFF.

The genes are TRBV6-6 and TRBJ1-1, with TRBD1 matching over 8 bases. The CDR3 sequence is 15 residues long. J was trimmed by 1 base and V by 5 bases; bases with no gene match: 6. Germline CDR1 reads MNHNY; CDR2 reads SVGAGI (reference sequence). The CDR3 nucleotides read TGTGCCAGCAGTACTCGGGACAGGCCGAACACTGAAGCTTTCTTT. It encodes CASSTRDRPNTEAFF.

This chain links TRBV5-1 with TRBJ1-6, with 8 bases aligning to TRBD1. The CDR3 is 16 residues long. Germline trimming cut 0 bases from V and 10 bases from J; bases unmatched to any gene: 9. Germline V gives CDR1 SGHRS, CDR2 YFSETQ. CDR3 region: CASSLGGQAGASPLHF. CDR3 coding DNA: TGCGCCAGCAGCTTGGGGGGACAGGCTGGGGCCTCACCCCTCCACTTT. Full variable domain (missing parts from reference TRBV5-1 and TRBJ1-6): KAGVTQTPRYLIKTRGQQVTLSCSPISGHRSVSWYQQTPGQGLQFLFEYFSETQRNKGNFPGRFSGRQFSNSRSEMNVSTLELGDSALYLCASSLGGQAGASPLHFGNGTRLTVT.

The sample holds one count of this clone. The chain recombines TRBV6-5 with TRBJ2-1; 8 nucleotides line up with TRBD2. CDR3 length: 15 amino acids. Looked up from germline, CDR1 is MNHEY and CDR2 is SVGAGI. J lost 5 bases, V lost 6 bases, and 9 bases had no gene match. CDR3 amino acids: CASSPQVAGNNEQFF. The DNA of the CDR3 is TGTGCCAGCAGCCCCCAGGTAGCGGGAAACAATGAGCAGTTCTTC.

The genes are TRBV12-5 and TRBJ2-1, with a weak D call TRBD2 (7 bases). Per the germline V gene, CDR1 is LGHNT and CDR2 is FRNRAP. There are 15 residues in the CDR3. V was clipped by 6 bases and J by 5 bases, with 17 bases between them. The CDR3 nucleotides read TGTGCTAGTGGCTATCGGGGGGCCCCAAACAATGAGCAGTTCTTC. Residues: CASGYRGAPNNEQFF.

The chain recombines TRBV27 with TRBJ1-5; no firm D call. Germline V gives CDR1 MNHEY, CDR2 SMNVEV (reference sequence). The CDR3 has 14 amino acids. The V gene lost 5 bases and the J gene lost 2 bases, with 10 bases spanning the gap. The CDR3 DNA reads TGTGCCAGCAGTCTAGTGTCAGGCAATCAGCCCCAGCATTTT. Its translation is CASSLVSGNQPQHF.

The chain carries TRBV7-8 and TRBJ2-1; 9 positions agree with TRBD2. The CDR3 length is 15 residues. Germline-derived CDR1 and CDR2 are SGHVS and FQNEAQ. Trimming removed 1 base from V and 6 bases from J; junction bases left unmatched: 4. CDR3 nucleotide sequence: TGTGCCAGCAGCTTAGGACTAGCGGTTTCCAATGAGCAGTTCTTC. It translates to CASSLGLAVSNEQFF.

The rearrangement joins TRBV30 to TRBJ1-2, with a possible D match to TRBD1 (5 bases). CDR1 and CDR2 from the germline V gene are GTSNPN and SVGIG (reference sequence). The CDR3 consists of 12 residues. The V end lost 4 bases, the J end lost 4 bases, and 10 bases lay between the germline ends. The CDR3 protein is CAWTGPTYGYTF. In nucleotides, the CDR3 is TGTGCCTGGACAGGGCCAACCTATGGCTACACCTTC. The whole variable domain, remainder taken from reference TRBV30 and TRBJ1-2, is SQTIHQWPATLVQPVGSPLSLECTVEGTSNPNLYWYRQAAGRGLQLLFYSVGIGQISSEVPQNLSASRPQDRQFILSSKKLLLSDSGFYLCAWTGPTYGYTFGSGTRLTVV.

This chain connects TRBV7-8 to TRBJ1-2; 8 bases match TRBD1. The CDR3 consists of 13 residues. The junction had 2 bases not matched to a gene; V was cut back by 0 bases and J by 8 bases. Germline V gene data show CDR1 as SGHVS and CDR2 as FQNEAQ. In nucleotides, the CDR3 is TGTGCCAGCAGCTTAGCGGCAGGGGGCGGCTACACCTTC. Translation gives CASSLAAGGGYTF.

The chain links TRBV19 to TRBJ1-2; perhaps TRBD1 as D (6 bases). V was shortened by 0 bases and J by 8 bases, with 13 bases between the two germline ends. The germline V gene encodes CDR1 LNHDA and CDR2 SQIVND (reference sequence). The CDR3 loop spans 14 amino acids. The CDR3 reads CASSIEWGQIGYTF. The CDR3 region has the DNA TGTGCCAGTAGTATAGAATGGGGACAAATCGGCTACACCTTC.

The CDR3: CASSSRTGGASQPQHF. The CDR3 DNA is TGTGCCAGCAGTTCTAGGACAGGGGGCGCTTCTCAGCCCCAGCATTTT. The rearrangement joins TRBV6-5 to TRBJ1-5; 11 nucleotides line up with TRBD1. V shed 4 bases and J 6 bases; nucleotides not matched to a gene: 8. CDR3 length equals 16 residues. Looked up from germline, CDR1 is MNHEY and CDR2 is SVGAGI.

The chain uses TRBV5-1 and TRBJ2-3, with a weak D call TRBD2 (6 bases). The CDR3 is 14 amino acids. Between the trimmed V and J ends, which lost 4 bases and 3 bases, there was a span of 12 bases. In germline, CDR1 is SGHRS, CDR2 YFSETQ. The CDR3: CASSQTSATDTQYF. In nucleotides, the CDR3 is TGCGCCAGCAGCCAGACTAGTGCAACAGATACGCAGTATTTT.

The CDR3 DNA follows: TGTGCCAGCAGCCTCATGACGGGGAGCTCCTATAATTCACCCCTCCACTTT. Protein product: CASSLMTGSSYNSPLHF. V usage is TRBV7-9 and J usage is TRBJ1-6; D is undetermined. V shed 5 bases and J shed 0 bases, with 14 bases lying between them. This CDR3 contains 17 residues. The germline CDR1 and CDR2 sequences are SEHNR and FQNEAQ (reference sequence).